This note documents a single T cell receptor (beta chain) sequence. Its specificity is unknown. This record comes from a study of cytomegalovirus exposure and HLA in healthy donors. V lost 2 bases, J lost 6 bases, and 11 bases lay in between. In germline, CDR1 is SGHVS, CDR2 FQNEAQ. CDR3 length: 14 residues. Points from the study as a whole: As a later analysis showed, a missense DCLRE1C variant was linked to trimming of TCR beta V- and J-genes.

The PCR employed 60 Vbeta primers together with 13 Jbeta primers. Assay: immunoSEQ multiplex PCR; the TCRdb copy retains only in-frame clones and omits some. Of roughly 100,000 clones in the sample, approximately 82% are singletons; the top ten hold 2.5%. This clonotype was obtained from a middle-aged man in good health and CMV-seronegative. Material for sequencing was PBMCs. The V call is TRBV7-8, the J call TRBJ2-1; D is uncertain. The CDR3 DNA reads as TGTGCCAGCAGCTTAAACACCCCCCCCAATGAGCAGTTCTTC. Encoded protein: CASSLNTPPNEQFF. The complete variable domain, with remaining parts taken from reference TRBV7-8 and TRBJ2-1, reads GAGVSQSPRYKVAKRGQDVALRCDPISGHVSLFWYQQALGQGPEFLTYFQNEAQLDKSGLPSDRFFAERPEGSVSTLKIQRTQQEDSAVYLCASSLNTPPNEQFFGPGTRLTVL.